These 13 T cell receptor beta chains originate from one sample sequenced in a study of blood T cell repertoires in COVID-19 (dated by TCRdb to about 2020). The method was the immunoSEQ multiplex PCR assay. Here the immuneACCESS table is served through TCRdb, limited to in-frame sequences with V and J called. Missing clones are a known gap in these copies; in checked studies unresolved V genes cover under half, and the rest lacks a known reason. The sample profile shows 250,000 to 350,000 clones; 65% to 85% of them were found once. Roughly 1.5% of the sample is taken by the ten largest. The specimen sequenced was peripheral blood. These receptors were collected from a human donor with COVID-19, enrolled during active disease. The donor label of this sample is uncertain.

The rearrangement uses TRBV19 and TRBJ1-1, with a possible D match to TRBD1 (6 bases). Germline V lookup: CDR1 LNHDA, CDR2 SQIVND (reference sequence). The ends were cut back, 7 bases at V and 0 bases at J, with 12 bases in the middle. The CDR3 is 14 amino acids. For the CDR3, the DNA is TGTGCCAGTACCCCCAGGGGCATGAACACTGAAGCTTTCTTT. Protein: CASTPRGMNTEAFF.

This CDR3 reads CASSGGTGTGADSPLHF. The CDR3 DNA sequence: TGTGCCAGCAGTGGGGGGACCGGGACAGGGGCGGATTCACCCCTCCACTTT. V is TRBV2 and J is TRBJ1-6; 10 bases line up with TRBD1. The CDR3 has 17 residues. Germline V gene data show CDR1 as SNHLY and CDR2 as FYNNEI. V dropped 4 bases and J dropped 8; count of bases not matched to a gene: 11.

The CDR3 protein is CASSMGQGSQAFF. The CDR3 coding sequence is TGCGCCAGCAGCATGGGACAGGGCTCCCAAGCTTTCTTT. This chain joins TRBV5-1 and TRBJ1-1; TRBD1 matches at 9 bases. After removal of 4 bases from V and 9 bases from J, the junction contained 7 bases not matched to a gene. CDR3 size: 13 residues. Germline CDR1 reads SGHRS; CDR2 reads YFSETQ.

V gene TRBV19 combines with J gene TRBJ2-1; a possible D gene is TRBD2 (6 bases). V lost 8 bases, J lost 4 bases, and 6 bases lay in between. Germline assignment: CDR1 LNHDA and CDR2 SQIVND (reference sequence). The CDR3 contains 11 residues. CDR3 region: CASGGYNEQFF. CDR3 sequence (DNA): TGTGCCAGTGGGGGGTACAATGAGCAGTTCTTC. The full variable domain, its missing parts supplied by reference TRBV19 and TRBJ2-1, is DGGITQSPKYLFRKEGQNVTLSCEQNLNHDAMYWYRQDPGQGLRLIYYSQIVNDFQKGDIAEGYSVSREKKESFPLTVTSAQKNPTAFYLCASGGYNEQFFGPGTRLTVL.

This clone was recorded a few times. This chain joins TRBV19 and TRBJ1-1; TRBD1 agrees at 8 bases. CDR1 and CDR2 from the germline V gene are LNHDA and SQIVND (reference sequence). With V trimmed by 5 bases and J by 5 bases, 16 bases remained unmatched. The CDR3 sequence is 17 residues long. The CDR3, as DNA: TGTGCCAGTAGTCCCAGTCTGAAGGGGAACAGGGGGACTGAAGCTTTCTTT. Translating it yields CASSPSLKGNRGTEAFF.

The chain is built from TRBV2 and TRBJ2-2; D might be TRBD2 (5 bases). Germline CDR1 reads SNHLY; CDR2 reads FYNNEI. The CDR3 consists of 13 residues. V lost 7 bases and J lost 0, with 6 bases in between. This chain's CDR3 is CASKRSNTGELFF. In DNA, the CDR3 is TGTGCCAGCAAGCGGTCGAACACCGGGGAGCTGTTTTTT.

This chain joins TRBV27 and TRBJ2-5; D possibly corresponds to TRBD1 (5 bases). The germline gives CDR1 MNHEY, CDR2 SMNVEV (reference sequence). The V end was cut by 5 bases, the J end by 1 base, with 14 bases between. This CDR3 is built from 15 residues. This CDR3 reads CASSPWGSSQETQYF. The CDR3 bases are TGTGCCAGCAGTCCCTGGGGCAGCAGCCAAGAGACCCAGTACTTC.

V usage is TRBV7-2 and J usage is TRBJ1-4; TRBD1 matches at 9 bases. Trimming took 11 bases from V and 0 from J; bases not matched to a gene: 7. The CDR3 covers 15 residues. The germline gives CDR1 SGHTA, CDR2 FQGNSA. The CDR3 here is CADNRDRATNEKLFF. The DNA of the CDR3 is TGTGCCGACAACCGGGACAGGGCAACTAATGAAAAACTGTTTTTT.

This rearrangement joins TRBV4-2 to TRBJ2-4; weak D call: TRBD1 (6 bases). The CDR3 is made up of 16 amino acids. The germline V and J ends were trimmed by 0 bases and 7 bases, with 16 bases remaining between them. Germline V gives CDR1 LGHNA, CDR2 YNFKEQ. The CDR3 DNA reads TGTGCCAGCAGCCAAGATGTGGGGGCGGAGGAGAACATTCAGTACTTC. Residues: CASSQDVGAEENIQYF.

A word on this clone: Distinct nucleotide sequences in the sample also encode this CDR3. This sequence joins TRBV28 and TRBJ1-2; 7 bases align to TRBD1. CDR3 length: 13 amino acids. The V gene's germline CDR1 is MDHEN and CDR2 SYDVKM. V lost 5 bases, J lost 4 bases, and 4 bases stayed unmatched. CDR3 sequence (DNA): TGTGCCAGCAGTCTAGACAGGGCCTATGGCTACACCTTC. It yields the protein CASSLDRAYGYTF.

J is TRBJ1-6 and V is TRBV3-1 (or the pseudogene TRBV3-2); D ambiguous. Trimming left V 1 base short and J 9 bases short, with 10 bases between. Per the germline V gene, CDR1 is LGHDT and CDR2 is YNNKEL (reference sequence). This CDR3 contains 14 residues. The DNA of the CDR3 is TGTGCCAGCAGCCAAGTCCCCTCGAGTTCACCCCTCCACTTT. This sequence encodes CASSQVPSSSPLHF.

The CDR3 bases are TGTGCCAGCAGGACCCGGGACTTCAACTACGAGCAGTACTTC. Its translation: CASRTRDFNYEQYF. The chain employs TRBV6-5 and TRBJ2-7; possibly TRBD2 for D (6 bases). CDR1 and CDR2 (germline): MNHEY, SVGAGI. V lost 6 bases, J lost 3 bases, and 15 bases lay in between. The CDR3 totals 14 residues.

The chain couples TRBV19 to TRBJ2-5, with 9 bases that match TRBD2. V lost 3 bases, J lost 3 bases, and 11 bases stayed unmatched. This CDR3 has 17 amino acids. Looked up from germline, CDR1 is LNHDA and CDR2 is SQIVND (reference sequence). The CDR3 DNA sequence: TGTGCCAGTAGTATTAACTCGGTCGCTAGCGGGAAAGAGACCCAGTACTTC. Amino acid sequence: CASSINSVASGKETQYF.